This paragraph covers one T cell receptor (beta chain) sequence. These data are taken from a study of control samples from healthy donors and cancer patients. V gave up 0 bases and J gave up 0 bases; unmatched junction bases: 11. CDR1 and CDR2 (germline): SGHRS, YFSETQ. CDR3 size: 18 residues. The table came from immunoSEQ multiplex PCR; TCRdb's copy has only in-frame clones and leaves some out. The profile shows 260,000 or so clones, around 79% of them singletons. The material sequenced was PBMCs. The genes are TRBV5-1 and TRBJ2-7, with TRBD2 identical over 8 bases. The clonotype originates from a woman aged 55-69 years with lung cancer. The CDR3 reads CASSLGWLAGASSYEQYF. CDR3 sequence (DNA): TGCGCCAGCAGCTTGGGTTGGCTAGCGGGTGCGAGCTCCTACGAGCAGTACTTC.